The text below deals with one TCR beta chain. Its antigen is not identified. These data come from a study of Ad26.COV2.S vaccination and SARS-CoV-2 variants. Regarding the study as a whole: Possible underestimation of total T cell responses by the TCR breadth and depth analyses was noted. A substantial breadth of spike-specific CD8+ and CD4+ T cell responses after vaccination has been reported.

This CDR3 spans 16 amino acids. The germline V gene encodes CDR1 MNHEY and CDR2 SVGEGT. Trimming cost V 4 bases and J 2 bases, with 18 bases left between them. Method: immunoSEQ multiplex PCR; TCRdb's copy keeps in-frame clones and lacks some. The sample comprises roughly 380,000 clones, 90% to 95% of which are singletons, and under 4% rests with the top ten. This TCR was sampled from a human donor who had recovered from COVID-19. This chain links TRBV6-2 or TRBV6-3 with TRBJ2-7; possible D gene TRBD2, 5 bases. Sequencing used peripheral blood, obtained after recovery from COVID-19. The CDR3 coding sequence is TGTGCCAGCAGTTCCAGAACCGGGAAAAGGGCCTACGAGCAGTACTTC. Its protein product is CASSSRTGKRAYEQYF.